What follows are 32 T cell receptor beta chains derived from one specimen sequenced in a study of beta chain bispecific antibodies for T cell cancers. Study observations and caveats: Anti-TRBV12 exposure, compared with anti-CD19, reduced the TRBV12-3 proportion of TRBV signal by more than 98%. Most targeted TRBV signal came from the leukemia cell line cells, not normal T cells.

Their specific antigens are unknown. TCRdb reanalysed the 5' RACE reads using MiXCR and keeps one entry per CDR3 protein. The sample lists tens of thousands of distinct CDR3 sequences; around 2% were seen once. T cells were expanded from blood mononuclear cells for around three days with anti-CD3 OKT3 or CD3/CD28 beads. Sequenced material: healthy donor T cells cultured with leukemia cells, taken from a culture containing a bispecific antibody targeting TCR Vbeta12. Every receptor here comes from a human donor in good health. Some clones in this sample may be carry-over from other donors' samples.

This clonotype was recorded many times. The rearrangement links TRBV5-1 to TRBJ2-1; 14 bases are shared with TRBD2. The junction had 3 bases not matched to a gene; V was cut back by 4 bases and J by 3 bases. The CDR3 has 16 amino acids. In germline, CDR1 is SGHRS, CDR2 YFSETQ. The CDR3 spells CASSPGTSGSYNEQFF. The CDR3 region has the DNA TGCGCCAGCAGCCCCGGGACTAGCGGGAGCTACAATGAGCAGTTCTTC.

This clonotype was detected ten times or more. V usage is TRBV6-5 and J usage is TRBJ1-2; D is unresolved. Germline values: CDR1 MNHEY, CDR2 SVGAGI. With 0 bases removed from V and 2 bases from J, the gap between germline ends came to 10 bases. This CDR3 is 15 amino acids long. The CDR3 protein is CASSYSSAANYGYTF. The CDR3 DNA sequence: TGTGCCAGCAGTTACTCGTCGGCCGCAAACTATGGCTACACCTTC.

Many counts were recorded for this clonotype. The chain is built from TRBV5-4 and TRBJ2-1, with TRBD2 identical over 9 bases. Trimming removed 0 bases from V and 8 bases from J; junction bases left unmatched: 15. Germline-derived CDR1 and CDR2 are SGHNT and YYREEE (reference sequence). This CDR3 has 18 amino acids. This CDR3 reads CASSLAGISGGQGYEQFF. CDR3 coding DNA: TGTGCCAGCAGCTTGGCGGGTATTAGCGGGGGTCAAGGGTATGAGCAGTTCTTC.

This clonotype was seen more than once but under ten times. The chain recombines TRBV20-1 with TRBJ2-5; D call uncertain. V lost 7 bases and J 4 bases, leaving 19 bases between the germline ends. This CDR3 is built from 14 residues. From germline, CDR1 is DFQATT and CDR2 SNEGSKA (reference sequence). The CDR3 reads CSVPSGGIGETQYF. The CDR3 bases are TGCAGTGTCCCCTCGGGCGGCATAGGAGAGACCCAGTACTTC.

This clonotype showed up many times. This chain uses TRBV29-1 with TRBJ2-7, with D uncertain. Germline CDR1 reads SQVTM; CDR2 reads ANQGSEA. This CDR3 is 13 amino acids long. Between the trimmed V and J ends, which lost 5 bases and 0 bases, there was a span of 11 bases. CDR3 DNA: TGCAGCGTTTTGAACGGCAACTCCTACGAGCAGTACTTC. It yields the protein CSVLNGNSYEQYF.

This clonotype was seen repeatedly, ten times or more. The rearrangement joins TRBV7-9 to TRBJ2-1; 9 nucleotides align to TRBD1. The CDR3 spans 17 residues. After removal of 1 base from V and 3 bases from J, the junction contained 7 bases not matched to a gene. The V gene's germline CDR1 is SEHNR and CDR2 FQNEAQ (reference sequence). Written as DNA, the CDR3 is TGTGCCAGCAGCTTAGGGGGTACGGGACAGGGCTACAATGAGCAGTTCTTC. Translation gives CASSLGGTGQGYNEQFF.

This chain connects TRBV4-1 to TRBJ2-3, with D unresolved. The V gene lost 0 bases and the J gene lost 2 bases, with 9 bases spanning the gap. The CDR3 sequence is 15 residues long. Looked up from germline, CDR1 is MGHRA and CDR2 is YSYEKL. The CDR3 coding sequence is TGCGCCAGCAGCCAAGATCCCGGAAACACAGATACGCAGTATTTT. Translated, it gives CASSQDPGNTDTQYF.

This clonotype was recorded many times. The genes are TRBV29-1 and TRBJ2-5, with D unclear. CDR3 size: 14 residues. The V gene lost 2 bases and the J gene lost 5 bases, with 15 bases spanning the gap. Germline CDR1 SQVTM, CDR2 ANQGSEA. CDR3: CSVERSGLRETQYF. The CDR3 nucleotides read TGCAGCGTTGAACGCTCGGGTCTGAGGGAGACCCAGTACTTC.

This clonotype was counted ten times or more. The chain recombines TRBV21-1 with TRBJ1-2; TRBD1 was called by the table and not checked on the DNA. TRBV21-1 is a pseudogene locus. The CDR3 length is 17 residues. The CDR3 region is CASSKFSKTGLIDGYTF. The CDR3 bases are TGTGCCAGCAGCAAATTTTCGAAGACAGGTTTGATTGATGGCTACACCTTC.

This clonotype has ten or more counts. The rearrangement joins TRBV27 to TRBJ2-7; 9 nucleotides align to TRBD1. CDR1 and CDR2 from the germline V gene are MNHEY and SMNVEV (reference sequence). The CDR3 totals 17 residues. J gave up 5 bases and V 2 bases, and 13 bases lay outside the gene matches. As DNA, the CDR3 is TGTGCCAGCAGTTTAACAGGGGGCTCTTCGATTCTTAACGAGCAGTACTTC. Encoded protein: CASSLTGGSSILNEQYF.

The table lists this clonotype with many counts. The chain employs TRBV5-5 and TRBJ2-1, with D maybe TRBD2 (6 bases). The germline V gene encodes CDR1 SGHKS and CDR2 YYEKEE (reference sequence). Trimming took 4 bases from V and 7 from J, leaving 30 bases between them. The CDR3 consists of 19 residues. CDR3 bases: TGTGCCAGCAGCCTGCGCGGCGAGACGGGGGAGGTAGGAAGGAATGAGCAGTTCTTC. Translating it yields CASSLRGETGEVGRNEQFF.

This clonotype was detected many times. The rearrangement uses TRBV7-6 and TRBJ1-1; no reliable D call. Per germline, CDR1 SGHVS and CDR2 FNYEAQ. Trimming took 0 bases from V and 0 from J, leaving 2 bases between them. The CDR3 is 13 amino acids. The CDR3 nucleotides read TGTGCCAGCAGCTTAGCACTGAACACTGAAGCTTTCTTT. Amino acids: CASSLALNTEAFF.

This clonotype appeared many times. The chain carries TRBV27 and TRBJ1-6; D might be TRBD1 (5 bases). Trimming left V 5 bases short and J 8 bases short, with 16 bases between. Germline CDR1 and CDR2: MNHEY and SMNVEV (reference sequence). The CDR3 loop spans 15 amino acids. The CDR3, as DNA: TGTGCCAGCAGTCCCCGGGGCCTTAGCCATTCACCCCTCCACTTT. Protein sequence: CASSPRGLSHSPLHF.

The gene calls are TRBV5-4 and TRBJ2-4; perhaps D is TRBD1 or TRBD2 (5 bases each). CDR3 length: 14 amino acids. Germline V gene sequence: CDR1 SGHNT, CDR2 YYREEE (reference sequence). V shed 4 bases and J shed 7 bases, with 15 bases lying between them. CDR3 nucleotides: TGTGCCAGCAGCACGTCAACGGGGCCCAACATTCAGTACTTC. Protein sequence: CASSTSTGPNIQYF.

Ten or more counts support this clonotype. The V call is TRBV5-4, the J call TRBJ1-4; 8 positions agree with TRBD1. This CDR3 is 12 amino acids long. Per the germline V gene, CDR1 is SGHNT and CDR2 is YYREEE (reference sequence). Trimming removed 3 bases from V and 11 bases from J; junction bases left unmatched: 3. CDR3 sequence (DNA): TGTGCCAGCAGCTCGGGACAGGAGAAACTGTTTTTT. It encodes CASSSGQEKLFF.

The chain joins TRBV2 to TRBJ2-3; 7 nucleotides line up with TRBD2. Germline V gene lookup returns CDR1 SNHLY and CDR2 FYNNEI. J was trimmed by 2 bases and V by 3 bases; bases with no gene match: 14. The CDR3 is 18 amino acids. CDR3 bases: TGTGCCAGCAGTGATTTTACATACGCGGGGGAGAACACAGATACGCAGTATTTT. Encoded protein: CASSDFTYAGENTDTQYF.

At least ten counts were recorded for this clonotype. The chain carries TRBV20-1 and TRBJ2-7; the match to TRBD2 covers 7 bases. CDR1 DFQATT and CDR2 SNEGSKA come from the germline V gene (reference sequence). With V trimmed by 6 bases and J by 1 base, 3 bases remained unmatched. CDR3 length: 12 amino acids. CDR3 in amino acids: CSAGGCSYEQYF. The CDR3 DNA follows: TGCAGTGCGGGGGGGTGTTCCTACGAGCAGTACTTC.

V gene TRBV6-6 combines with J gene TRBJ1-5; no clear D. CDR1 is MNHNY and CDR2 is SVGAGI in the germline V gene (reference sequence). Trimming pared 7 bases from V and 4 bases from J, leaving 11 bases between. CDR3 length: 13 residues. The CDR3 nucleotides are TGTGCCAGCAACCACGGACTTAATCAGCCCCAGCATTTT. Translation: CASNHGLNQPQHF.

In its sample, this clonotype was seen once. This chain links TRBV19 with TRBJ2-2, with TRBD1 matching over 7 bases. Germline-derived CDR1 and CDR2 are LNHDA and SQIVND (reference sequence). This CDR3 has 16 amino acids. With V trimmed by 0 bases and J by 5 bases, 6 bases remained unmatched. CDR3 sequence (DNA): TGTGCCAGTAGTATAGATAGTAGGACAGGAACCGGGGAGCTGTTTTTT. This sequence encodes CASSIDSRTGTGELFF.

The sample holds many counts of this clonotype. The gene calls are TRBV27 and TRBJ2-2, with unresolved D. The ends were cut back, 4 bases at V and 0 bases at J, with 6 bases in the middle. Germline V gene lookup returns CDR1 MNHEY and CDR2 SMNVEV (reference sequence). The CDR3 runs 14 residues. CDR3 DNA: TGTGCCAGCAGTTCCGGGCCGAACACCGGGGAGCTGTTTTTT. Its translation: CASSSGPNTGELFF.

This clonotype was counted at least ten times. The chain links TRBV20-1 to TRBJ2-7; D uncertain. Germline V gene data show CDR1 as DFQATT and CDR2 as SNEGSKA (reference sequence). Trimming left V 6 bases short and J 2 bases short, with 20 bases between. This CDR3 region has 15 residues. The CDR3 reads CSAINPRSTAYEQYF. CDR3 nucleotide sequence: TGCAGTGCCATCAACCCACGATCCACGGCCTACGAGCAGTACTTC.

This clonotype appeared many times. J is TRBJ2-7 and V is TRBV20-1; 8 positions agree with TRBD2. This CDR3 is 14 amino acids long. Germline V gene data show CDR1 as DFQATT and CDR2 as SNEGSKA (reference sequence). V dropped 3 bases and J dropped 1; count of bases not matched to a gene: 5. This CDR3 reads CSASLRGESYEQYF. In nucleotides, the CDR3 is TGCAGTGCTAGCCTGCGGGGGGAATCCTACGAGCAGTACTTC.

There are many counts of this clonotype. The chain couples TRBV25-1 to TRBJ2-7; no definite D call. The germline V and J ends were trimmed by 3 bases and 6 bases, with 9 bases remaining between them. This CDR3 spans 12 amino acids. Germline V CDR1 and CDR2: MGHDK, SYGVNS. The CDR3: CASSDPVREQYF. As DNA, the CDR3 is TGTGCCAGCAGTGACCCCGTCCGCGAGCAGTACTTC.

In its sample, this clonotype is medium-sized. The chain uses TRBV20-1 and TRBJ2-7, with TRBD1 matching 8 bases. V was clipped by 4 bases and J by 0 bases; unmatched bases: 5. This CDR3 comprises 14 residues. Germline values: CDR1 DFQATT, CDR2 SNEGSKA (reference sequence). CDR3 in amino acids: CSATSGQDSYEQYF. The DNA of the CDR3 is TGCAGTGCTACCTCGGGACAGGACTCCTACGAGCAGTACTTC.

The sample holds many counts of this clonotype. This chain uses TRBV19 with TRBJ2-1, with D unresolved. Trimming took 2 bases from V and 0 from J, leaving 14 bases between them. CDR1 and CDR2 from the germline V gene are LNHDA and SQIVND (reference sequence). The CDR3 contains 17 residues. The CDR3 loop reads CASSILAYSSSYNEQFF. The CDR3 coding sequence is TGTGCCAGTAGTATACTGGCTTACTCGAGCTCCTACAATGAGCAGTTCTTC.

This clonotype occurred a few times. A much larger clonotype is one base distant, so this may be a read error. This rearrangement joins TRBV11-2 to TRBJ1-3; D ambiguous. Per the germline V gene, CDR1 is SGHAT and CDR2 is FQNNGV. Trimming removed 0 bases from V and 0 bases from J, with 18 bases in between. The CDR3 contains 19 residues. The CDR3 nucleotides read TGTGCCAGCAGCTTAGATTCGAGCGCAATGGTGACCTCTGGAAACACCATATATTTT. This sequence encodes CASSLDSSAMVTSGNTIYF.

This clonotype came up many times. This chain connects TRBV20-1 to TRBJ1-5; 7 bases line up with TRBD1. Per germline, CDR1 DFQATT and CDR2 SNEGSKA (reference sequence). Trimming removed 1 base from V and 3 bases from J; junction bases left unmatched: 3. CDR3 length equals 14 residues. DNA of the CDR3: TGCAGTGCTAGAGCAGGACAGGTCAATCAGCCCCAGCATTTT. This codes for CSARAGQVNQPQHF.

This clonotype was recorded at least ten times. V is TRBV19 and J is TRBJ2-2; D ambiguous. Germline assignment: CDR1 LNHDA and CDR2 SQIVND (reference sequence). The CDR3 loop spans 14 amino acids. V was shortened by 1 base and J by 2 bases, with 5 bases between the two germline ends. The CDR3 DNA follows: TGTGCCAGTAGTATAGCAAGAAACACCGGGGAGCTGTTTTTT. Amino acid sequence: CASSIARNTGELFF.

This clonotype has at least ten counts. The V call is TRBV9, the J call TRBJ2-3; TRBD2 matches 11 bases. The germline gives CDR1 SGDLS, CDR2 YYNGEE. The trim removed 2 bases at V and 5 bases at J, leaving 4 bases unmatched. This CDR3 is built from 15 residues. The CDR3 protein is CASSVSGGAGDTQYF. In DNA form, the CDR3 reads TGTGCCAGCAGCGTTAGCGGGGGGGCCGGAGATACGCAGTATTTT.

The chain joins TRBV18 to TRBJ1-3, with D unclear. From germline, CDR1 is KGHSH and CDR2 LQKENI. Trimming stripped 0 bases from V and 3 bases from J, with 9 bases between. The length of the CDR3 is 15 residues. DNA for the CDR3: TGTGCCAGCTCACCACCACCGGGCCGTGGAAACACCATATATTTT. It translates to CASSPPPGRGNTIYF.

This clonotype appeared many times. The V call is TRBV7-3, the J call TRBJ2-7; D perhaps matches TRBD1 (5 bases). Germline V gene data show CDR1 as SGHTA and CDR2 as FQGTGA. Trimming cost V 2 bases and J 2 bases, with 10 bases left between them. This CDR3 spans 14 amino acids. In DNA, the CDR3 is TGTGCCAGCAGCTTAGACAGTGGGGCCTACGAGCAGTACTTC. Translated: CASSLDSGAYEQYF.

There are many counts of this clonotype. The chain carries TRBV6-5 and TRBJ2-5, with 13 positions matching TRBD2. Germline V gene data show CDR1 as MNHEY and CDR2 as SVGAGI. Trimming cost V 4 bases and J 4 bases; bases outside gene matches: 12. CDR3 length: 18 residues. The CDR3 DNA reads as TGTGCCAGCAGTTCGTACGGATCGGGACTAGCGGGGCTAGAGACCCAGTACTTC. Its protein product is CASSSYGSGLAGLETQYF.